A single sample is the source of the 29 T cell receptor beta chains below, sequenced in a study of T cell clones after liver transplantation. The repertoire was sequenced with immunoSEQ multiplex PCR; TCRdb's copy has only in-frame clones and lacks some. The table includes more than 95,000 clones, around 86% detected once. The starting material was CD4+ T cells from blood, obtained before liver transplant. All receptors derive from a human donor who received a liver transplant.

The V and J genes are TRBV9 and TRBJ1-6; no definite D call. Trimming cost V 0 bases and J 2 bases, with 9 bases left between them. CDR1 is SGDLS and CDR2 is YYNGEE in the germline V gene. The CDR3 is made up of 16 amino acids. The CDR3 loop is CASSVAAGPYNSPLHF. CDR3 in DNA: TGTGCCAGCAGCGTAGCAGCCGGACCCTATAATTCACCCCTCCACTTT. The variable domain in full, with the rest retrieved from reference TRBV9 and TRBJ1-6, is DSGVTQTPKHLITATGQRVTLRCSPRSGDLSVYWYQQSLDQGLQFLIQYYNGEERAKGNILERFSAQQFPDLHSELNLSSLELGDSALYFCASSVAAGPYNSPLHFGNGTRLTVT.

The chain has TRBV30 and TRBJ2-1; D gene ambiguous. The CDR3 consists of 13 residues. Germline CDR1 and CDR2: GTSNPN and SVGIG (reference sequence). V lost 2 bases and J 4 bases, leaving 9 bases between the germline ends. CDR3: CAWSPDTYNEQFF. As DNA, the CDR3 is TGTGCCTGGAGTCCCGACACTTACAATGAGCAGTTCTTC.

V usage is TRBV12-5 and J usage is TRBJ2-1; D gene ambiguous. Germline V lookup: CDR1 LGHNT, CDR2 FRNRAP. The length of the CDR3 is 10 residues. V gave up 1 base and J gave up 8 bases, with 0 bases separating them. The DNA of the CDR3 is TGTGCTAGTGGTTTGGATGAGCAGTTCTTC. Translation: CASGLDEQFF. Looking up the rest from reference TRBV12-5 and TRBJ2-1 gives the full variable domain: DARVTQTPRHKVTEMGQEVTMRCQPILGHNTVFWYRQTMMQGLELLAYFRNRAPLDDSGMPKDRFSAEMPDATLATLKIQPSEPRDSAVYFCASGLDEQFFGPGTRLTVL.

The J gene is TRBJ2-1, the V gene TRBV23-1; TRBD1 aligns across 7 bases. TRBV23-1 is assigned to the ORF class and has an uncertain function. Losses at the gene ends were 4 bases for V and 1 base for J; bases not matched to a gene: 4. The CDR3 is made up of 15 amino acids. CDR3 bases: TGCGCCAGCAGTCGCCCGGGACAGTCCTACAATGAGCAGTTCTTC. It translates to CASSRPGQSYNEQFF.

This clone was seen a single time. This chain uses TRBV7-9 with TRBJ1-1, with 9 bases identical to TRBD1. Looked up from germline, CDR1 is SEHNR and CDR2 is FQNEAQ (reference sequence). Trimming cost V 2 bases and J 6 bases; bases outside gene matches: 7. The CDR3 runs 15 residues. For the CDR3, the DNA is TGTGCCAGCAGCTTACCGACAGGGGGGAGGGCTGAAGCTTTCTTT. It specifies CASSLPTGGRAEAFF.

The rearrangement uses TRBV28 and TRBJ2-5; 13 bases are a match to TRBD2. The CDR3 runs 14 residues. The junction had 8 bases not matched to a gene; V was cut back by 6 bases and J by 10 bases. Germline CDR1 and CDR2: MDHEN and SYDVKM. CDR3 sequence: CASSPQLAGGFQYF. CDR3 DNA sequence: TGTGCCAGCAGCCCCCAACTAGCGGGGGGGTTCCAGTACTTC.

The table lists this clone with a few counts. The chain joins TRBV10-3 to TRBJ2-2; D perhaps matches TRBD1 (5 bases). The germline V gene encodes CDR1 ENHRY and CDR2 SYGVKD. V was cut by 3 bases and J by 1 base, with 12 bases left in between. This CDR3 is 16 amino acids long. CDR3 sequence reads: CAISDGWQGNTGELFF. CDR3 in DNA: TGTGCCATCAGTGACGGTTGGCAGGGGAACACCGGGGAGCTGTTTTTT.

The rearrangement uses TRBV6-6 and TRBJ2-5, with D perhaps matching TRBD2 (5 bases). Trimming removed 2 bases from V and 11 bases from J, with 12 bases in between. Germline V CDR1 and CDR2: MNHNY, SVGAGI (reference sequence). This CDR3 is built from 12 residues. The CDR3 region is CASSYPRGSQYF. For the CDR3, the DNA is TGTGCCAGCAGTTACCCCCGGGGTTCTCAGTACTTC.

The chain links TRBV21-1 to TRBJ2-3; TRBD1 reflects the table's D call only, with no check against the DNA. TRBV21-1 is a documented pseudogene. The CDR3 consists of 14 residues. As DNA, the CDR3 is TGTGCCAGCAGCGACAGGGGCAGCACAGATACGCAGTATTTT. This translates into CASSDRGSTDTQYF.

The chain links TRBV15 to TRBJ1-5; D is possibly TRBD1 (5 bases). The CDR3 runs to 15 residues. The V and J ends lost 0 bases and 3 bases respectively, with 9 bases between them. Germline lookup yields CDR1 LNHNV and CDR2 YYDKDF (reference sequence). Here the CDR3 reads CATSRETGPNQPQHF. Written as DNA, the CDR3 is TGTGCCACCAGCAGAGAAACAGGTCCCAATCAGCCCCAGCATTTT. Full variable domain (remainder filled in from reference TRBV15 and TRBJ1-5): DAMVIQNPRYQVTQFGKPVTLSCSQTLNHNVMYWYQQKSSQAPKLLFHYYDKDFNNEADTPDNFQSRRPNTSFCFLDIRSPGLGDTAMYLCATSRETGPNQPQHFGDGTRLSIL.

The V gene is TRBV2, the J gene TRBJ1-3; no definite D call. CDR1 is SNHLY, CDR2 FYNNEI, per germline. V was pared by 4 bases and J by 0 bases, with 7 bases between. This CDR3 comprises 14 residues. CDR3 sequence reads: CASSAYFSGNTIYF. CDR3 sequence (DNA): TGTGCCAGCAGTGCGTATTTCTCTGGAAACACCATATATTTT.

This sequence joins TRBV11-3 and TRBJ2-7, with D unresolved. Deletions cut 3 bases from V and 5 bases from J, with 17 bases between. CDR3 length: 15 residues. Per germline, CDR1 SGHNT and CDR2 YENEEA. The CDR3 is CASSFCGFVWNEQYF. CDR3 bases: TGTGCCAGCAGCTTTTGTGGTTTCGTATGGAACGAGCAGTACTTC.

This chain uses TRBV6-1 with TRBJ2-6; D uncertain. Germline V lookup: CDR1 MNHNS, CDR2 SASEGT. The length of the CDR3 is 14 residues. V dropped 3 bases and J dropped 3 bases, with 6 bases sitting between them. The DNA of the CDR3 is TGTGCCAGCAGTGACTCGATTGGGGCCAACGTCCTGACTTTC. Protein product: CASSDSIGANVLTF.

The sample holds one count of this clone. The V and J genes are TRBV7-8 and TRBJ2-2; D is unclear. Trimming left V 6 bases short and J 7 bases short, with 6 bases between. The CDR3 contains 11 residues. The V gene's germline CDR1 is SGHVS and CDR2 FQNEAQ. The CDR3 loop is CASSEVGELFF. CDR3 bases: TGTGCCAGCAGTGAAGTCGGGGAGCTGTTTTTT.

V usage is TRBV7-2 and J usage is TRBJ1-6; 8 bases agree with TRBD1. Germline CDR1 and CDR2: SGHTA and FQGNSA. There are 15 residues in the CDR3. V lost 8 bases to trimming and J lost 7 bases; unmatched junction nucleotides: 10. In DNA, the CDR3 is TGTGCCAGCGCCACCACCGGGACAGGAAATTCACCCCTCCACTTT. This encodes CASATTGTGNSPLHF.

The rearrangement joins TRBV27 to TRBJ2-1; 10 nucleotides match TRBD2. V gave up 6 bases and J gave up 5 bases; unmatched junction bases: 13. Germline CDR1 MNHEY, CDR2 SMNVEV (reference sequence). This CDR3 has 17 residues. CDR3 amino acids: CASSLPTPGLANNEQFF. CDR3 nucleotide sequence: TGTGCCAGCAGCCTACCAACTCCGGGACTAGCGAACAATGAGCAGTTCTTC.

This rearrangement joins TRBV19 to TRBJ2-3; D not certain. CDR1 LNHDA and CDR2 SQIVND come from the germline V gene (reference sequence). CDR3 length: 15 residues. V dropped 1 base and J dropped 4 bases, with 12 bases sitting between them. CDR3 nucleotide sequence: TGTGCCAGTAGTATAGTTCTGAACAGACCAGATACGCAGTATTTT. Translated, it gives CASSIVLNRPDTQYF.

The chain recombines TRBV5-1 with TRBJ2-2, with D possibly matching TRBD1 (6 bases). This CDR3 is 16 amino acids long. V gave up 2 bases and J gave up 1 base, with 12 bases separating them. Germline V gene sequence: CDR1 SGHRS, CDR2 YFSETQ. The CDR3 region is CASSFSTGWNTGELFF. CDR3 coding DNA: TGCGCCAGCAGCTTCAGCACAGGGTGGAACACCGGGGAGCTGTTTTTT.

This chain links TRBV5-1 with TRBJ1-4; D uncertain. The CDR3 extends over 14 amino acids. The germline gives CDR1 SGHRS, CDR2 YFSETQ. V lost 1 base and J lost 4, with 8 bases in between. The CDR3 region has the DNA TGCGCCAGCAGCTTGAGTCAGAATAATGAAAAACTGTTTTTT. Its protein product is CASSLSQNNEKLFF. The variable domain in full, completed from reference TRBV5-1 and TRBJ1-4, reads KAGVTQTPRYLIKTRGQQVTLSCSPISGHRSVSWYQQTPGQGLQFLFEYFSETQRNKGNFPGRFSGRQFSNSRSEMNVSTLELGDSALYLCASSLSQNNEKLFFGSGTQLSVL.

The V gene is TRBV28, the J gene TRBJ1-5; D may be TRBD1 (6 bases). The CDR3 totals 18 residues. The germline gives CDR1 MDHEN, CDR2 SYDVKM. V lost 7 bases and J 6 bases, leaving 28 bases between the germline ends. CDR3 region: CASTETIIGQYPIQPQHF. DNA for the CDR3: TGTGCCAGCACCGAAACGATTATAGGACAGTATCCAATTCAGCCCCAGCATTTT. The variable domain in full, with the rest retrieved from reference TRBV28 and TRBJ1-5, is DVKVTQSSRYLVKRTGEKVFLECVQDMDHENMFWYRQDPGLGLRLIYFSYDVKMKEKGDIPEGYSVSREKKERFSLILESASTNQTSMYLCASTETIIGQYPIQPQHFGDGTRLSIL.

CDR3 DNA: TGTGCCAGCAGTTTGGACAGCGCAACATACACTGAAGCTTTCTTT. This gives the protein CASSLDSATYTEAFF. The chain recombines TRBV11-2 with TRBJ1-1; D may be TRBD1 (6 bases). Germline V lookup: CDR1 SGHAT, CDR2 FQNNGV. Trimming cost V 6 bases and J 3 bases, with 17 bases left between them. There are 15 residues in the CDR3. Variable domain in full (rest from reference TRBV11-2 and TRBJ1-1): EAGVAQSPRYKIIEKRQSVAFWCNPISGHATLYWYQQILGQGPKLLIQFQNNGVVDDSQLPKDRFSAERLKGVDSTLKIQPAKLEDSAVYLCASSLDSATYTEAFFGQGTRLTVV.

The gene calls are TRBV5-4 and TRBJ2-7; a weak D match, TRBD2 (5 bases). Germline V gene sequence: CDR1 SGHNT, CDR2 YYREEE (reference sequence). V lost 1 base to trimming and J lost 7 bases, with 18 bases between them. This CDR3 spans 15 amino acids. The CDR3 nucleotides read TGTGCCAGCAGCTTGCCTGATCAGGTCTCGGGGGAGCAGTACTTC. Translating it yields CASSLPDQVSGEQYF.

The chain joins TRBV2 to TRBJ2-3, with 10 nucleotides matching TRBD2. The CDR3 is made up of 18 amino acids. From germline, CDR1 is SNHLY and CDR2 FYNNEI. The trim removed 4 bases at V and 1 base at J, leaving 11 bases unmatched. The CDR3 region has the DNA TGTGCCAGCAGTGGGACGGCTAGCGGGAGACAGGGCACAGATACGCAGTATTTT. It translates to CASSGTASGRQGTDTQYF.

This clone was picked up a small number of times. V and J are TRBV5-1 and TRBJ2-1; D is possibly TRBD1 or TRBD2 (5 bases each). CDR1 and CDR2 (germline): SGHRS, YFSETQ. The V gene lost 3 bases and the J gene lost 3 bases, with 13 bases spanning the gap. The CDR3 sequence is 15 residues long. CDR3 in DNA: TGCGCCAGCAGCTGGGACGGCCACGGCTACAATGAGCAGTTCTTC. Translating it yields CASSWDGHGYNEQFF.

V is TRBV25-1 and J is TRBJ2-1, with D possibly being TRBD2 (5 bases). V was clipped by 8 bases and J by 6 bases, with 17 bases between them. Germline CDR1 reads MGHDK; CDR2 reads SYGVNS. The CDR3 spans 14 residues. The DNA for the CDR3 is TGTGCCAGCGAGGTACGGGGTCCCGCCAATGAGCAGTTCTTC. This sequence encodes CASEVRGPANEQFF.

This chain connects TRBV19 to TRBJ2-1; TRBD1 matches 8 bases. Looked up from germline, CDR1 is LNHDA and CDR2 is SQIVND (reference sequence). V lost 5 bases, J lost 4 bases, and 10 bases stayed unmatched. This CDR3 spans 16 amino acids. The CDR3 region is CASSPPGTGAYNEQFF. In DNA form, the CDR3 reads TGTGCCAGTAGTCCCCCCGGGACAGGAGCTTACAATGAGCAGTTCTTC.

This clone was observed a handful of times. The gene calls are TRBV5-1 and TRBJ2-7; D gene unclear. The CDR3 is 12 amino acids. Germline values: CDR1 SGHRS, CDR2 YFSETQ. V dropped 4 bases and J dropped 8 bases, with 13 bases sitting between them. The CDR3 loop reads CASSLDNSQQYF. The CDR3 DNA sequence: TGCGCCAGCAGCCTAGACAACAGCCAGCAGTACTTC.

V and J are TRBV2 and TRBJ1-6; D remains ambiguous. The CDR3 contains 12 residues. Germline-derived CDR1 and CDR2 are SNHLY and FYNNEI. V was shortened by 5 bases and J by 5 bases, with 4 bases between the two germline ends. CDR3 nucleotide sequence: TGTGCCAGCAGTCAGAATAATTCACCCCTCCACTTT. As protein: CASSQNNSPLHF.

The CDR3 region is CASSESRSEQFF. The CDR3, as DNA: TGCGCCAGCAGTGAGTCACGCAGTGAGCAGTTCTTC. This chain uses TRBV10-2 with TRBJ2-1, with D unresolved. V was trimmed by 0 bases and J by 9 bases, leaving 6 bases between them. Germline CDR1 and CDR2: WSHSY and SAAADI. The CDR3 consists of 12 residues.